A single sample is the source of the 2 T cell receptor beta chains below, sequenced in a study of beta chain features in type 1 diabetes (dated by TCRdb to between 2017 and 2018). The library was built by means of the immunoSEQ multiplex PCR assay. The entire isolated RNA was reverse transcribed using the High Capacity cDNA Reverse Transcription Kit, and thus expressed TCRB transcripts were sequenced. The table was pulled from immuneACCESS by TCRdb, which kept in-frame rearrangements only. Such tables lose some clones; where checked, under half of the loss comes from unresolved V genes, and the rest has no known cause. The sample data list roughly 370,000 clones, and approximately 15% of these were observed just once. Around 0.039% of the sample lies in the top ten. The sample taken for sequencing was naive CD4+ T cells from blood. The sample's cell subset or site, from its label and the paper: true naive CD4+ T cells. These receptors came from a man younger than 40 in good health.

This clone was detected many times. The chain carries TRBV29-1 and TRBJ2-1; the match to TRBD1 covers 7 bases. This CDR3 is 12 amino acids long. The germline V gene encodes CDR1 SQVTM and CDR2 ANQGSEA. The V and J ends lost 7 bases and 6 bases, in that order; junction bases with no gene match: 6. The CDR3 DNA sequence: TGCAGCGGGGACAGATCCATCAATGAGCAGTTCTTC. It translates to CSGDRSINEQFF.

This clone was observed a few times. CDR3: CASSRDRYEQYF. CDR3 in DNA: TGTGCCAGCAGCAGGGACAGGTACGAGCAGTACTTC. The chain couples TRBV5-4 to TRBJ2-7, with TRBD1 identical over 8 bases. The J segment lost 4 bases and the V segment lost 4 bases, leaving 1 base of the junction unmatched. CDR3 size: 12 residues. Germline V gene sequence: CDR1 SGHNT, CDR2 YYREEE (reference sequence). The whole variable domain, filled in from reference TRBV5-4 and TRBJ2-7, reads ETGVTQSPTHLIKTRGQQVTLRCSSQSGHNTVSWYQQALGQGPQFIFQYYREEENGRGNFPPRFSGLQFPNYSSELNVNALELDDSALYLCASSRDRYEQYFGPGTRLTVT.